These 27 T cell receptor beta chains originate from one sample sequenced in a study of OX40 agonist ivuxolimab in advanced cancers. The protocol was immunoSEQ multiplex PCR, while the TCRdb copy is restricted to in-frame clones and leaves out a portion. The sample shows fewer than 85,000 clones, about 77% of them seen only once. Sequencing used CD4+ or CD8+ T cells sorted from blood, obtained in a trial of the OX40 agonist ivuxolimab. Every receptor here comes from an adult with an advanced solid tumor such as melanoma, head and neck, liver or kidney cancer.

This chain uses TRBV15 with TRBJ2-5; D ambiguous. The V end was cut by 0 bases, the J end by 2 bases, with 7 bases between. The germline V gene encodes CDR1 LNHNV and CDR2 YYDKDF (reference sequence). The CDR3 loop spans 14 amino acids. This chain's CDR3 is CATSRDGLQETQYF. The CDR3 DNA reads TGTGCCACCAGCAGAGACGGGCTACAAGAGACCCAGTACTTC. The variable domain in full, with the rest retrieved from reference TRBV15 and TRBJ2-5, is DAMVIQNPRYQVTQFGKPVTLSCSQTLNHNVMYWYQQKSSQAPKLLFHYYDKDFNNEADTPDNFQSRRPNTSFCFLDIRSPGLGDTAMYLCATSRDGLQETQYFGPGTRLLVL.

This sequence joins TRBV15 and TRBJ1-3; 8 nucleotides agree with TRBD1. Germline V gene sequence: CDR1 LNHNV, CDR2 YYDKDF (reference sequence). V shed 3 bases and J 0 bases; nucleotides not matched to a gene: 4. The CDR3 spans 16 residues. CDR3 in DNA: TGTGCCACCAGCAGCGGACAGGGCTACTCTGGAAACACCATATATTTT. Translating it yields CATSSGQGYSGNTIYF.

This clone was found a few times. The rearrangement joins TRBV4-1 to TRBJ1-1, with D possibly being TRBD1 (5 bases). The CDR3 runs 15 residues. Trimming left V 0 bases short and J 4 bases short, with 12 bases between. Germline V gives CDR1 MGHRA, CDR2 YSYEKL. CDR3 sequence: CASSQDRGGATEAFF. As DNA, the CDR3 is TGCGCCAGCAGCCAAGATAGGGGAGGTGCCACTGAAGCTTTCTTT.

The chain combines TRBV21-1 with TRBJ1-1. TRBV21-1 is reported as a pseudogene. This CDR3 has 11 amino acids. The CDR3 sequence is CASSTVTEAFF. CDR3 nucleotide sequence: TGTGCCAGCAGCACGGTGACTGAAGCTTTCTTT.

V gene TRBV19 combines with J gene TRBJ1-3; TRBD1 matches 7 bases. V gave up 5 bases and J gave up 4 bases; unmatched junction bases: 5. Per germline, CDR1 LNHDA and CDR2 SQIVND (reference sequence). The CDR3 runs to 14 residues. CDR3 nucleotides: TGTGCCAGTAGTGTACAGGGGTCCGGAAACACCATATATTTT. As protein: CASSVQGSGNTIYF.

The chain carries TRBV27 and TRBJ2-5; D is uncertain. The CDR3 sequence is 12 residues long. CDR1 and CDR2 from the germline V gene are MNHEY and SMNVEV (reference sequence). V lost 5 bases to trimming and J lost 5 bases, with 9 bases between them. The CDR3 nucleotides are TGTGCCAGCAGTGCCCGAGGTGAGACCCAGTACTTC. Translated, it gives CASSARGETQYF.

The rearrangement uses TRBV6-6 and TRBJ2-7; tentatively, D is TRBD1 (6 bases). Germline-derived CDR1 and CDR2 are MNHNY and SVGAGI (reference sequence). The CDR3 length is 14 residues. V was clipped by 0 bases and J by 5 bases, with 11 bases between them. CDR3 nucleotides: TGTGCCAGCAGTTACTCGAGGGCAGGGGACGAGCAGTACTTC. This gives the protein CASSYSRAGDEQYF.

The rearrangement uses TRBV5-1 and TRBJ2-1, with no clear D. The CDR3 runs 15 residues. Between the trimmed V and J ends, which lost 0 bases and 5 bases, there was a span of 12 bases. CDR1 is SGHRS and CDR2 is YFSETQ in the germline V gene. CDR3 loop: CASSLGGQSNNEQFF. The CDR3, as DNA: TGCGCCAGCAGCTTGGGTGGGCAGTCAAACAATGAGCAGTTCTTC.

This chain joins TRBV11-2 and TRBJ1-2; maybe TRBD1 (6 bases). This CDR3 is built from 14 residues. The ends were cut back, 2 bases at V and 6 bases at J, with 13 bases in the middle. The V gene's germline CDR1 is SGHAT and CDR2 FQNNGV. The CDR3 sequence: CASSLSGAGDGYTF. CDR3 coding DNA: TGTGCCAGCAGCTTATCTGGGGCAGGGGATGGCTACACCTTC.

The chain combines TRBV7-6 with TRBJ1-1; 7 bases agree with TRBD1. CDR1 SGHVS and CDR2 FNYEAQ come from the germline V gene. The CDR3 extends over 13 amino acids. V lost 5 bases and J lost 5; bases outside the gene matches: 5. In DNA form, the CDR3 reads TGTGCCAGCAGCAACCCAGGGGGAACTGAAGCTTTCTTT. Translating it yields CASSNPGGTEAFF.

This chain uses TRBV6-6 with TRBJ1-4, with a tentative D call TRBD1 (6 bases). Trimming took off 4 bases at V and 6 bases at J, with 12 bases between the two ends. The CDR3 has 14 residues. Germline V lookup: CDR1 MNHNY, CDR2 SVGAGI (reference sequence). The CDR3 DNA sequence: TGTGCCAGCAGTTTACAGGGTATAGATGAAAAACTGTTTTTT. Translation: CASSLQGIDEKLFF.

V is TRBV5-1 and J is TRBJ2-3, with 9 bases identical to TRBD2. This CDR3 is 15 amino acids long. The trim removed 7 bases at V and 5 bases at J, leaving 11 bases unmatched. Germline loops: CDR1 SGHRS, CDR2 YFSETQ. CDR3 sequence (DNA): TGCGCCAGCGGGGTAGCGGGAGAGTCGGGAGATACGCAGTATTTT. This codes for CASGVAGESGDTQYF. Using reference TRBV5-1 and TRBJ2-3 for the parts outside the CDR3, the full variable domain is KAGVTQTPRYLIKTRGQQVTLSCSPISGHRSVSWYQQTPGQGLQFLFEYFSETQRNKGNFPGRFSGRQFSNSRSEMNVSTLELGDSALYLCASGVAGESGDTQYFGPGTRLTVL.

The rearrangement uses TRBV6-1 and TRBJ1-3, with TRBD1 matching 7 bases. The CDR3 length is 13 residues. Germline V gene data show CDR1 as MNHNS and CDR2 as SASEGT. The V and J ends lost 4 bases and 3 bases, in that order; junction bases with no gene match: 0. CDR3 region: CASSGDSGNTIYF. In DNA form, the CDR3 reads TGTGCCAGCAGTGGGGACAGTGGAAACACCATATATTTT.

The genes are TRBV6-1 and TRBJ1-1; 7 bases map to TRBD1. This CDR3 has 14 amino acids. Trimming cost V 6 bases and J 5 bases; bases outside gene matches: 9. Per the germline V gene, CDR1 is MNHNS and CDR2 is SASEGT. CDR3 protein: CASSLTGQGTEAFF. The CDR3 DNA sequence: TGTGCCAGCAGCCTGACAGGGCAGGGGACTGAAGCTTTCTTT.

This clone turned up a few times. The chain recombines TRBV28 with TRBJ2-3; maybe TRBD1 (6 bases). Germline V gives CDR1 MDHEN, CDR2 SYDVKM. This CDR3 comprises 14 residues. V shed 5 bases and J shed 7 bases, with 16 bases lying between them. The CDR3 spells CASSPAQGPYTQYF. The DNA for the CDR3 is TGTGCCAGCAGTCCCGCCCAGGGGCCTTATACGCAGTATTTT.

This clone was counted between two and nine times. The chain recombines TRBV2 with TRBJ1-6; no reliable D call. Trimming removed 7 bases from V and 0 bases from J, with 16 bases in between. The CDR3 sequence is 17 residues long. CDR1 and CDR2 (germline): SNHLY, FYNNEI. CDR3: CASNSRAGASYNSPLHF. The CDR3 region has the DNA TGTGCCAGCAACTCCCGGGCCGGAGCCTCCTATAATTCACCCCTCCACTTT.

The chain has TRBV28 and TRBJ1-2, with 7 positions matching TRBD1. The CDR3 loop spans 14 amino acids. From germline, CDR1 is MDHEN and CDR2 SYDVKM. J was trimmed by 4 bases and V by 7 bases; bases with no gene match: 9. The CDR3 DNA reads as TGTGCCAGCACACAGGGGTCCCTTTTCTATGGCTACACCTTC. This gives the protein CASTQGSLFYGYTF.

The chain couples TRBV11-2 to TRBJ2-3; no reliable D call. The germline CDR1 and CDR2 sequences are SGHAT and FQNNGV. CDR3 length: 12 amino acids. V was shortened by 5 bases and J by 2 bases, with 5 bases between the two germline ends. The CDR3 DNA follows: TGTGCCAGCAGCCCAAACACAGATACGCAGTATTTT. Its translation: CASSPNTDTQYF.

In nucleotides, the CDR3 is TGTGCCAGCAGCGGTAGGACTAGCGGGGGGTCAAGGACCGGGGAGCTGTTTTTT. The encoded protein is CASSGRTSGGSRTGELFF. The V gene is TRBV9, the J gene TRBJ2-2; 14 bases align to TRBD2. The CDR3 loop spans 18 amino acids. V lost 3 bases to trimming and J lost 5 bases; unmatched junction nucleotides: 9. From germline, CDR1 is SGDLS and CDR2 YYNGEE. The variable domain in full, completed from reference TRBV9 and TRBJ2-2, reads DSGVTQTPKHLITATGQRVTLRCSPRSGDLSVYWYQQSLDQGLQFLIQYYNGEERAKGNILERFSAQQFPDLHSELNLSSLELGDSALYFCASSGRTSGGSRTGELFFGEGSRLTVL.

The chain employs TRBV5-8 and TRBJ1-5; perhaps TRBD1 as D (5 bases). V was trimmed by 3 bases and J by 2 bases, leaving 12 bases between them. CDR3 size: 15 residues. The germline V gene has CDR1 SGHTS and CDR2 YDEGEE. The CDR3 sequence: CASSWAGHGNQPQHF. For the CDR3, the DNA is TGTGCCAGCAGCTGGGCAGGACATGGCAATCAGCCCCAGCATTTT.

This chain connects TRBV9 to TRBJ2-7, with 7 positions matching TRBD1. The germline V gene encodes CDR1 SGDLS and CDR2 YYNGEE. The J segment lost 6 bases and the V segment lost 0 bases, leaving 6 bases of the junction unmatched. The CDR3 has 14 amino acids. CDR3 sequence reads: CASSVGTGLFEQYF. DNA for the CDR3: TGTGCCAGCAGCGTAGGGACAGGCCTTTTCGAGCAGTACTTC.

This rearrangement joins TRBV9 to TRBJ1-3, with 8 bases aligning to TRBD1. Unmatched junction bases numbered 9, after V lost 3 bases and J lost 4 bases. This CDR3 is 16 amino acids long. Looked up from germline, CDR1 is SGDLS and CDR2 is YYNGEE. CDR3 amino acids: CASSALTGDSGNTIYF. CDR3 bases: TGTGCCAGCAGCGCACTGACAGGGGATTCAGGAAACACCATATATTTT. The entire variable domain, with the rest obtained from reference TRBV9 and TRBJ1-3, is as follows: DSGVTQTPKHLITATGQRVTLRCSPRSGDLSVYWYQQSLDQGLQFLIQYYNGEERAKGNILERFSAQQFPDLHSELNLSSLELGDSALYFCASSALTGDSGNTIYFGEGSWLTVV.

CDR3 residues: CASSAITGGETQYF. The CDR3 DNA sequence: TGTGCCAGTAGTGCGATTACAGGGGGAGAGACCCAGTACTTC. The V and J genes are TRBV19 and TRBJ2-5; 8 positions agree with TRBD1. The CDR3 covers 14 residues. With 5 bases clipped from V and 4 bases from J, the junction kept 6 bases outside the gene matches. Germline V CDR1 and CDR2: LNHDA, SQIVND (reference sequence).

The V and J genes are TRBV7-9 and TRBJ1-1, with D unresolved. V lost 0 bases and J 4 bases, leaving 9 bases between the germline ends. CDR3 length: 14 residues. CDR1 and CDR2 from the germline V gene are SEHNR and FQNEAQ (reference sequence). CDR3 nucleotides: TGTGCCAGCAGCTTAGCGCAAGGGTTCACTGAAGCTTTCTTT. Amino acids: CASSLAQGFTEAFF.

The V gene is TRBV10-3, the J gene TRBJ1-2; D uncertain. Trimming left V 9 bases short and J 7 bases short, with 24 bases between. The CDR3 length is 15 residues. Germline V CDR1 and CDR2: ENHRY, SYGVKD. In nucleotides, the CDR3 is TGTGCCATGCGCGCGGGCAGCCCTTTAGGATCTGGCTACACCTTC. Translated, it gives CAMRAGSPLGSGYTF.

In its sample, this clone was seen a few times. This chain uses TRBV18 with TRBJ2-7; the match to TRBD1 covers 9 bases. CDR3 length: 15 amino acids. The germline gives CDR1 KGHSH, CDR2 LQKENI. After removal of 3 bases from V and 3 bases from J, the junction contained 6 bases not matched to a gene. The CDR3: CASSPRQGDVYEQYF. The CDR3 region has the DNA TGTGCCAGCTCACCTCGACAGGGGGACGTCTACGAGCAGTACTTC. Full variable domain (remainder filled in from reference TRBV18 and TRBJ2-7): NAGVMQNPRHLVRRRGQEARLRCSPMKGHSHVYWYRQLPEEGLKFMVYLQKENIIDESGMPKERFSAEFPKEGPSILRIQQVVRGDSAAYFCASSPRQGDVYEQYFGPGTRLTVT.

The chain is built from TRBV11-2 and TRBJ1-1; D is unclear. Germline V gene lookup returns CDR1 SGHAT and CDR2 FQNNGV. Trimming left V 3 bases short and J 8 bases short, with 13 bases between. The CDR3 length is 13 residues. CDR3 DNA: TGTGCCAGCAGCTTGGTCCCAAGGGTGGAAGCTTTCTTT. Its translation: CASSLVPRVEAFF.